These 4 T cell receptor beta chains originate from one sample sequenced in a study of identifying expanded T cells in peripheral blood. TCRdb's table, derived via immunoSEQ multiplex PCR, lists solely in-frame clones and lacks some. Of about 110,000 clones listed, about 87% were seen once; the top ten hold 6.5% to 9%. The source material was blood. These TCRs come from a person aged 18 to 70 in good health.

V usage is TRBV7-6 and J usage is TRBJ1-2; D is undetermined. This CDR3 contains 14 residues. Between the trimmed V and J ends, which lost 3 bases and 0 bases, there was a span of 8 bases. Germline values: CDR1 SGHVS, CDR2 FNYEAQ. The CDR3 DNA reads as TGTGCCAGCAGCTTTCAAGACGCTAACTATGGCTACACCTTC. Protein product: CASSFQDANYGYTF.

The CDR3 DNA sequence: TGTGCCAGCTCACCACCCCAGGAGCGGGGGCGGCAGTACTTC. Its protein is CASSPPQERGRQYF. The chain is built from TRBV18 and TRBJ2-7; 8 nucleotides line up with TRBD2. The CDR3 totals 14 residues. Germline CDR1 reads KGHSH; CDR2 reads LQKENI. Trimming at V came to 0 bases and at J to 9 bases, leaving 7 bases not matched to a gene.

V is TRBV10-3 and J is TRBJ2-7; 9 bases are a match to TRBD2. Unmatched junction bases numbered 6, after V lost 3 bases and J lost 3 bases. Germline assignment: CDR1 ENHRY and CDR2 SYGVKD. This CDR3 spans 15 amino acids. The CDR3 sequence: CAISDGASGNYEQYF. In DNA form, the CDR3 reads TGTGCCATCAGTGATGGGGCTAGCGGGAACTACGAGCAGTACTTC.

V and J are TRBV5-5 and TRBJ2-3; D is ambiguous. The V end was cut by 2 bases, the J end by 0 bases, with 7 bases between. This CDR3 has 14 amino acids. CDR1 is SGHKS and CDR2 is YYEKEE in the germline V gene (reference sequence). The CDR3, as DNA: TGTGCCAGCAGCTTCGCCGGTAGCACAGATACGCAGTATTTT. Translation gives CASSFAGSTDTQYF.